This TCR beta chain was identified during a study of blood T cell repertoires in COVID-19. On the study more broadly: Samples taken during acute and convalescent COVID-19 were collected in the United States, Italy and Spain. Sources were T cells, B-cell-depleted T cells, or PBMCs; the material itself was cDNA or gDNA.

The CDR3 consists of 16 residues. V dropped 2 bases and J dropped 2 bases, with 12 bases sitting between them. Germline V lookup: CDR1 LNHDA, CDR2 SQIVND (reference sequence). In the authors' methods: Estimation of nucleated cell counts relied on the amplification of reference gene primers. This table comes from immunoSEQ multiplex PCR, and its TCRdb copy is limited to in-frame clones, with some not included. D and trimming were read from the DNA, whereas the V and J calls and clone size are those reported in that table. The data contain 150,000 to 200,000 clones, roughly 80% of them singletons. Cohort allocation depended upon clinical history that participants reported.

The clonotype comes from a woman between 40 and 50 years old with acute COVID-19. The chain joins TRBV19 to TRBJ1-4, with D possibly TRBD1 on 5 matching bases. Input material: PBMCs or T cells enriched from blood (not recorded which). The DNA for the CDR3 is TGTGCCAGTAGTATACCCGGGGGATACACTAATGAAAAACTGTTTTTT. It encodes CASSIPGGYTNEKLFF.